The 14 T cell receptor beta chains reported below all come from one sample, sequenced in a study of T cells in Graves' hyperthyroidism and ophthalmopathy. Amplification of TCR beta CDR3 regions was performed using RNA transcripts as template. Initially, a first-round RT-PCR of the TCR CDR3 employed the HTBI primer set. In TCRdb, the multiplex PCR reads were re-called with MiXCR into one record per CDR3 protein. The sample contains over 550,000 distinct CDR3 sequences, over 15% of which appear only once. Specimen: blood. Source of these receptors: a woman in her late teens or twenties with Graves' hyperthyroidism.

The CDR3 here is CASSLTSRGASTQYF. CDR3 bases: TGTGCCAGCAGCTTGACTAGCAGGGGCGCCTCTACGCAGTACTTC. The chain combines TRBV7-2 with TRBJ2-7; TRBD2 might be the D (7 bases). Germline V gives CDR1 SGHTA, CDR2 FQGNSA. V was cut by 3 bases and J by 9 bases, with 21 bases left in between. CDR3 length equals 15 residues.

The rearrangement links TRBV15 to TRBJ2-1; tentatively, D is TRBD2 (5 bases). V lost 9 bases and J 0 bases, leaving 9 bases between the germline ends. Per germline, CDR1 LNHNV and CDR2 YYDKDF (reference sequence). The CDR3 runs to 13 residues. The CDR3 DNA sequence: TGTGCCACTAGGGAGAGCTCCTACAATGAGCAGTTCTTC. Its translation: CATRESSYNEQFF.

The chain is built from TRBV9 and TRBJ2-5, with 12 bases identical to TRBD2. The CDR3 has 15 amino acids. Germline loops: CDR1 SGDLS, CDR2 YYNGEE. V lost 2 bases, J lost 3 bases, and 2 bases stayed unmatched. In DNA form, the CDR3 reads TGTGCCAGCAGCGTGACTAGCGGGGGAAAAGAGACCCAGTACTTC. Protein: CASSVTSGGKETQYF. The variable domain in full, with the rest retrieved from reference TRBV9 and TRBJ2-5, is DSGVTQTPKHLITATGQRVTLRCSPRSGDLSVYWYQQSLDQGLQFLIQYYNGEERAKGNILERFSAQQFPDLHSELNLSSLELGDSALYFCASSVTSGGKETQYFGPGTRLLVL.

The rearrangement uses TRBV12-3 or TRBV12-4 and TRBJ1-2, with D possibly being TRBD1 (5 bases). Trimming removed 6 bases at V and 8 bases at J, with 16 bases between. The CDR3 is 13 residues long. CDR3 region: CASRYASGEGYTF. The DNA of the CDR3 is TGTGCCAGCAGATACGCCTCGGGGGAGGGCTACACCTTC.

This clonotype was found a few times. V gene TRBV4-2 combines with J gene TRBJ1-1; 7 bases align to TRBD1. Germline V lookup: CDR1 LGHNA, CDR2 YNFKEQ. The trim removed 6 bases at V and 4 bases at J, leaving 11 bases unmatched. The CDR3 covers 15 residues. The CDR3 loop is CASSAPGGRGTEAFF. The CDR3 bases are TGTGCCAGCAGTGCCCCAGGGGGTAGGGGCACTGAAGCTTTCTTT.

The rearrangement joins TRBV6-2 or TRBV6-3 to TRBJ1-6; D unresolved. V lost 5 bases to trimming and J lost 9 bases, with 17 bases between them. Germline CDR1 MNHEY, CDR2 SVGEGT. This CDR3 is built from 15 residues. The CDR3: CASSLQSRRRSPLHF. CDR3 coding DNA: TGTGCCAGCAGTCTTCAATCCCGACGACGTTCACCCCTCCACTTT.

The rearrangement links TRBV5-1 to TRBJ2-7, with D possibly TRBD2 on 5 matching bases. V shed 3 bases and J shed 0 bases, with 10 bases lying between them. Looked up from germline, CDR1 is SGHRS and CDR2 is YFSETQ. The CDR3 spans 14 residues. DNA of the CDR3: TGCGCCAGCAGCTGGGCGGGTCTCTCCTACGAGCAGTACTTC. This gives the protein CASSWAGLSYEQYF.

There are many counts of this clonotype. CDR3 bases: TGTGCCATCAGTGACTCGCGGGGGGCCAACACCGGGGAGCTGTTTTTT. This translates into CAISDSRGANTGELFF. The chain joins TRBV10-3 to TRBJ2-2; TRBD2 aligns across 8 bases. Germline lookup yields CDR1 ENHRY and CDR2 SYGVKD. This CDR3 comprises 16 residues. V lost 3 bases, J lost 2 bases, and 5 bases stayed unmatched.

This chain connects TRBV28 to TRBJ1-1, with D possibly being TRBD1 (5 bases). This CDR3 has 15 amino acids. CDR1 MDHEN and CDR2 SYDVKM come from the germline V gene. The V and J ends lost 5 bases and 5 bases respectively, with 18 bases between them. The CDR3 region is CASSPTEVIGTEAFF. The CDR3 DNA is TGTGCCAGCAGTCCGACAGAGGTCATCGGGACTGAAGCTTTCTTT.

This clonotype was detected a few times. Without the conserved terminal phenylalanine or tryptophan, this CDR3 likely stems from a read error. The CDR3 DNA reads as TGTGCCAGCAGTTCCTCCGACGGCTCCGGCTACGAGCAGTACCTC. Residues: CASSSSDGSGYEQYL. The chain has TRBV6-1 and TRBJ2-7; no firm D call. The CDR3 spans 15 residues. Germline CDR1 MNHNS, CDR2 SASEGT. Trimming removed 5 bases at V and 3 bases at J, with 17 bases between.

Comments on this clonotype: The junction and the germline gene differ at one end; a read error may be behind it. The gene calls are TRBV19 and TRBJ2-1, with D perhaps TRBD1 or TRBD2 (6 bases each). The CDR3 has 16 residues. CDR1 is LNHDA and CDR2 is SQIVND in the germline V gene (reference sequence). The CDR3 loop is CASSRQGTDSYSEQFF. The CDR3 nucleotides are TGTGCCAGTAGTAGGCAGGGGACTGACTCCTACAGTGAGCAGTTCTTC.

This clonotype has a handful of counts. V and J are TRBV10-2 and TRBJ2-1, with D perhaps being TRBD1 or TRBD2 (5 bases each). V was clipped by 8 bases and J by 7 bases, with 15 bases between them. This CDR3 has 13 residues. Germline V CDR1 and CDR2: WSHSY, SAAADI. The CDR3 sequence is CASRDGLWNEQFF. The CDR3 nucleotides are TGCGCCAGCCGGGACGGCCTTTGGAATGAGCAGTTCTTC.

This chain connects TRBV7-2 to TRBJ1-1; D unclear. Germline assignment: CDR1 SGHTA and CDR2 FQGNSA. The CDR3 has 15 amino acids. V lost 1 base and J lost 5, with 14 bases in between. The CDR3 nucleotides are TGTGCCAGCAGCTTAGATATGTGGGGTCGAACTGAAGCTTTCTTT. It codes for CASSLDMWGRTEAFF.

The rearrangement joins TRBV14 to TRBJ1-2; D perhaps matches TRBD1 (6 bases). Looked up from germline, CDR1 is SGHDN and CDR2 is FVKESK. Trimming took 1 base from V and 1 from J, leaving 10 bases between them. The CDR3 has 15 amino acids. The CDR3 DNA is TGTGCCAGCAGCCAAGTGGGGGCTAATAACTATGGCTACACCTTC. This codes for CASSQVGANNYGYTF.